This T cell receptor (beta chain) was identified during a study of T cells after yellow fever vaccination. General study findings and limits: Detected again after the booster were most primary-vaccination clones, at roughly 95% CD4 and 88% CD8. Although most clonotypes did not, a small share appeared in both CD4 and CD8 compartments.

Details on this clonotype: The antigen remains undetermined.

5'RACE template switching added a universal primer site and UMIs to TCR cDNA. TCRdb reprocessed the 5' RACE reads with MiXCR, giving one entry per CDR3 protein. The sample contains 95,000 to 100,000 distinct CDR3 sequences, around 5.5% of which appear only once. Germline V gene data show CDR1 as SGDLS and CDR2 as YYNGEE. This CDR3 is built from 15 residues. V lost 0 bases to trimming and J lost 2 bases, with 11 bases between them. This sample comprised CD8+ T cells sorted from PBMCs, obtained 10 days after the yellow fever booster vaccination. The TCR sequence derives from a young man who received the YFV17D yellow fever vaccine. The chain is built from TRBV9 and TRBJ2-5, with D uncertain. The CDR3 sequence is CASSVEGSPQETQYF. The CDR3 DNA reads as TGTGCCAGCAGCGTAGAGGGCAGTCCTCAAGAGACCCAGTACTTC.